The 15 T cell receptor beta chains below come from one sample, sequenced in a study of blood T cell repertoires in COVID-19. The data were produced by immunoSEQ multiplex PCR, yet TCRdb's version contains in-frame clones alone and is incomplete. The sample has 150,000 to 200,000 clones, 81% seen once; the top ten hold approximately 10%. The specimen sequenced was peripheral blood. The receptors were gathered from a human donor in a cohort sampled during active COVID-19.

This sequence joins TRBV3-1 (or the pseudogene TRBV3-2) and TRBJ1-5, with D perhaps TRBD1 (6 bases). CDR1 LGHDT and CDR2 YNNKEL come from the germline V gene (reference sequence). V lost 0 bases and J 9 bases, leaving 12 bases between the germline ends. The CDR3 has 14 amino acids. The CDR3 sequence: CASSQDAGGGPQHF. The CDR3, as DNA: TGTGCCAGCAGCCAAGATGCGGGAGGGGGGCCCCAGCATTTT.

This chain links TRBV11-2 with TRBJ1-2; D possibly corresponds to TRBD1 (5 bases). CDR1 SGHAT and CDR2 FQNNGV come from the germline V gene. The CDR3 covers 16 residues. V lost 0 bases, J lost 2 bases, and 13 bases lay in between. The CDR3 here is CASSLEGPIANYGYTF. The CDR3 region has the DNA TGTGCCAGCAGCTTAGAGGGGCCTATAGCCAACTATGGCTACACCTTC.

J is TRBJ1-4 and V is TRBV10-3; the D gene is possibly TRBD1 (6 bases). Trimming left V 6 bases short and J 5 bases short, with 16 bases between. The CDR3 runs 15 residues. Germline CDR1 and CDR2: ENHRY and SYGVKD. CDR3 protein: CAISRVGQGNEKLFF. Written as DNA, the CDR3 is TGTGCCATCAGCCGAGTAGGTCAGGGGAATGAAAAACTGTTTTTT.

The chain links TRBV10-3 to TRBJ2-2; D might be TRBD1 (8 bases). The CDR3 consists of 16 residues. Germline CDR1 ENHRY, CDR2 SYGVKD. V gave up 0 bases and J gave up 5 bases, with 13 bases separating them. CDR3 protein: CAISESGQGGTGELFF. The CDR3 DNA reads TGTGCCATCAGTGAGTCAGGACAGGGAGGGACCGGGGAGCTGTTTTTT.

CDR3 protein: CASSEPGLAESSYEQYF. In nucleotides, the CDR3 is TGTGCCAGCAGTGAACCCGGACTAGCGGAGAGCTCCTACGAGCAGTACTTC. J is TRBJ2-7 and V is TRBV2, with 10 bases lining up with TRBD2. After removal of 2 bases from V and 0 bases from J, the junction contained 7 bases not matched to a gene. Germline V gene lookup returns CDR1 SNHLY and CDR2 FYNNEI. This CDR3 contains 17 residues.

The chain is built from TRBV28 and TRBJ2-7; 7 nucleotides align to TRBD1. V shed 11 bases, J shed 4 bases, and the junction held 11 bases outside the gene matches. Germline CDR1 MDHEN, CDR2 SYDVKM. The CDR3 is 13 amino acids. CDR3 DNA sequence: TGTGCCGCCAGAGGGACAGATAGATACGAGCAGTACTTC. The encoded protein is CAARGTDRYEQYF.

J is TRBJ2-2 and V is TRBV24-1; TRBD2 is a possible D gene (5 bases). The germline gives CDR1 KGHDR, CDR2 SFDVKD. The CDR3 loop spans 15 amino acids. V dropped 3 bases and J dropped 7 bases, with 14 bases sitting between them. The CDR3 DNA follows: TGTGCCACCAGTGATGTCGGGGATGAAAACGGGGAGCTGTTTTTT. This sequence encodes CATSDVGDENGELFF.

In DNA form, the CDR3 reads TGTGCCATCCACGGGTGGGACACTAAGAACACTGAAGCTTTCTTT. Protein sequence: CAIHGWDTKNTEAFF. The chain uses TRBV24-1 and TRBJ1-1; tentatively, D is TRBD1 (6 bases). The CDR3 extends over 15 amino acids. Trimming removed 11 bases at V and 1 base at J, with 19 bases between. Looked up from germline, CDR1 is KGHDR and CDR2 is SFDVKD.

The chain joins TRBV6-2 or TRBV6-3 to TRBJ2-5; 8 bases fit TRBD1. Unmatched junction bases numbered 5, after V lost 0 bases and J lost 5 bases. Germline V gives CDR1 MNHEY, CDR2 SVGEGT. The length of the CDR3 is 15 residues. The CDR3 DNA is TGTGCCAGCAGTTACTCGACAGGGGCGCGGGAGACCCAGTACTTC. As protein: CASSYSTGARETQYF.

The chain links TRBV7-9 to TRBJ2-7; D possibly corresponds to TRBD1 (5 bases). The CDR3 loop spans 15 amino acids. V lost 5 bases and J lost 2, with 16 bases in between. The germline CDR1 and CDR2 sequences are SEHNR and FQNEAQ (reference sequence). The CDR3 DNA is TGTGCCAGCAGCGCGCGCTTGGACACAGCCTACGAGCAGTACTTC. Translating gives CASSARLDTAYEQYF.

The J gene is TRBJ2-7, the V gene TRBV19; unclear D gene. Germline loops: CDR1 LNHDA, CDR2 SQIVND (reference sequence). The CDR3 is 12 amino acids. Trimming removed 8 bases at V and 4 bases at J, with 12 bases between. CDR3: CASGPGSYEQYF. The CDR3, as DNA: TGTGCCAGTGGCCCCGGGTCGTACGAGCAGTACTTC.

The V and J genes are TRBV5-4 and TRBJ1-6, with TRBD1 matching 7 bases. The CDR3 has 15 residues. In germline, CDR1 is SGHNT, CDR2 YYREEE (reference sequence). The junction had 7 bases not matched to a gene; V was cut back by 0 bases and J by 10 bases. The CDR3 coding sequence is TGTGCCAGCAGCTTGGACAGGACAGGCTCCTCACCCCTCCACTTT. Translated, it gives CASSLDRTGSSPLHF.

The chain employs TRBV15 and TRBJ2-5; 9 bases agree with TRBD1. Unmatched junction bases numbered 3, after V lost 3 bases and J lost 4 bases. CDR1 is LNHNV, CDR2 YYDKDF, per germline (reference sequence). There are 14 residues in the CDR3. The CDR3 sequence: CATSRGTGIETQYF. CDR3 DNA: TGTGCCACCAGCAGGGGGACAGGGATAGAGACCCAGTACTTC.

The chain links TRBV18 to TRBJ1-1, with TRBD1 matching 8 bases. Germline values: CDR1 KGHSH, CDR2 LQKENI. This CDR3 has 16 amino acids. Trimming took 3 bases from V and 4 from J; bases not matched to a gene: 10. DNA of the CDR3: TGTGCCAGCTCACCGGAAGTAGGACAGGGCTCCACTGAAGCTTTCTTT. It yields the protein CASSPEVGQGSTEAFF.

The CDR3 DNA reads as TGTGCCATCAGTGAGATGGCAGCCTACGAGCAGTACTTC. Translated: CAISEMAAYEQYF. The chain employs TRBV10-3 and TRBJ2-7, with unresolved D. Trimming shortened V by 2 bases and J by 2 bases, and 7 bases separated the two germline ends. There are 13 residues in the CDR3. Per the germline V gene, CDR1 is ENHRY and CDR2 is SYGVKD.